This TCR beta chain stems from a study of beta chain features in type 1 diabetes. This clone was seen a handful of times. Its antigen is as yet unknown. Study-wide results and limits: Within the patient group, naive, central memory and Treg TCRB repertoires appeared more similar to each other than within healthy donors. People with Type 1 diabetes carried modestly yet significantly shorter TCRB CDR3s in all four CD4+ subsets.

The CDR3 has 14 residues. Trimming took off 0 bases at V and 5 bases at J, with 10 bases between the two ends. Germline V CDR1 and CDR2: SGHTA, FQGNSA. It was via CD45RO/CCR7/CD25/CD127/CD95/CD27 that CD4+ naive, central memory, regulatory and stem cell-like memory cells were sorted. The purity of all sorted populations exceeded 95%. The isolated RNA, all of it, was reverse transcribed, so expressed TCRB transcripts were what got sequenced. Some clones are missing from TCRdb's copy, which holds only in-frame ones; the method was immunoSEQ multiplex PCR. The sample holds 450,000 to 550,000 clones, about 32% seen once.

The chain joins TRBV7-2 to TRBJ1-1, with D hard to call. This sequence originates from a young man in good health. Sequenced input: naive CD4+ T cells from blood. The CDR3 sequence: CASSLAARVTEAFF. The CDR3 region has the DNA TGTGCCAGCAGCTTAGCGGCGAGGGTTACTGAAGCTTTCTTT.